This record covers a single T cell receptor beta chain. Antigen unknown. Clones were read by immunoSEQ multiplex PCR, and TCRdb kept only the in-frame ones, dropping some. The sample records approximately 220,000 clones, about 83% being singletons. The data originate from a study of cytomegalovirus exposure and HLA in healthy donors. Study-level information: The roughly 110 validation repertoires used the same platform as the 666 first-cohort repertoires, a later analysis reported. Study conclusions and caveats: Cytomegalovirus association was assigned to approximately 160 TCR beta chains.

Germline V CDR1 and CDR2: MDHEN, SYDVKM. This CDR3 is 16 amino acids long. V was pared by 5 bases and J by 4 bases, with 9 bases of the junction left unmatched. The clonotype comes from a man between 18 and 35 years old in good health and CMV-seronegative. V gene TRBV28 combines with J gene TRBJ2-1; 9 nucleotides line up with TRBD2. Sequencing was done on a sample of PBMCs. CDR3 sequence reads: CASSRALAGPYNEQFF. For the CDR3, the DNA is TGTGCCAGCAGTAGAGCTCTAGCGGGACCTTACAATGAGCAGTTCTTC. Combining the CDR3 with reference TRBV28 and TRBJ2-1 gives the whole variable domain DVKVTQSSRYLVKRTGEKVFLECVQDMDHENMFWYRQDPGLGLRLIYFSYDVKMKEKGDIPEGYSVSREKKERFSLILESASTNQTSMYLCASSRALAGPYNEQFFGPGTRLTVL.